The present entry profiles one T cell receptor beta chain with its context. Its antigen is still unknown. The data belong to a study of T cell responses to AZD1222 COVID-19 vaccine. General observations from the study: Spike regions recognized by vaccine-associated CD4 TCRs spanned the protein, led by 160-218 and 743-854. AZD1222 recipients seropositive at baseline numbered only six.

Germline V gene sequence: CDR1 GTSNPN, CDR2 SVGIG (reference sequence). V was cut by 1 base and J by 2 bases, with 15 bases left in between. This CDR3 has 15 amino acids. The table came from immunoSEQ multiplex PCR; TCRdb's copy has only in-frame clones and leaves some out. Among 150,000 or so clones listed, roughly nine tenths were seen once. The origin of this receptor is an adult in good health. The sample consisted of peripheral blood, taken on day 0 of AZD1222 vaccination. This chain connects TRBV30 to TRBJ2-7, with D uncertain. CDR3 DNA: TGTGCCTGGAGTGGACTGGGCCCCTCGACCTACGAGCAGTACTTC. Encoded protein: CAWSGLGPSTYEQYF.